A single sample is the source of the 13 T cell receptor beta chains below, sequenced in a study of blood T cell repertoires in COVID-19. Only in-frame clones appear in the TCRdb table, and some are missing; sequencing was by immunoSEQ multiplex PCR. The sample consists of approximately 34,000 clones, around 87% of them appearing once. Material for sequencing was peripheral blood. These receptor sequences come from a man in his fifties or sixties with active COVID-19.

The CDR3 is CASSQDLVFPSEAFF. The DNA of the CDR3 is TGCGCCAGCAGCCAAGATTTGGTTTTTCCGAGTGAAGCTTTCTTT. The V and J genes are TRBV4-3 and TRBJ1-1; no clear D gene. The CDR3 is made up of 15 amino acids. V lost 0 bases and J 7 bases, leaving 15 bases between the germline ends. Germline V lookup: CDR1 LGHNA, CDR2 YSLEER.

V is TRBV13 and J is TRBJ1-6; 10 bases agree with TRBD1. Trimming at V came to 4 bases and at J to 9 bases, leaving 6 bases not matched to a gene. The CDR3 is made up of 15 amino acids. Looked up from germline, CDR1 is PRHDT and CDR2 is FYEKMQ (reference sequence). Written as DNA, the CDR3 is TGTGCCAGCAGCTCGGCCGGGACAGGGGTTTCACCCCTCCACTTT. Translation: CASSSAGTGVSPLHF.

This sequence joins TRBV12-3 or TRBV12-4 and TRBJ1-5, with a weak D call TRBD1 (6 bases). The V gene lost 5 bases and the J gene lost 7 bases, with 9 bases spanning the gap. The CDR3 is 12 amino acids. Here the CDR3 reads CASSDTGQPQHF. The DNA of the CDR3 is TGTGCCAGCAGTGACACAGGGCAGCCCCAGCATTTT.

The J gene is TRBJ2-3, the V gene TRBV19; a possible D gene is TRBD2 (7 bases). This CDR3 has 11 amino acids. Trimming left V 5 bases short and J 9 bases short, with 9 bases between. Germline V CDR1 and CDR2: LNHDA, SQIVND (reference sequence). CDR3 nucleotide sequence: TGTGCCAGTAGTTCGGGGGGCACGCAGTATTTT. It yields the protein CASSSGGTQYF.

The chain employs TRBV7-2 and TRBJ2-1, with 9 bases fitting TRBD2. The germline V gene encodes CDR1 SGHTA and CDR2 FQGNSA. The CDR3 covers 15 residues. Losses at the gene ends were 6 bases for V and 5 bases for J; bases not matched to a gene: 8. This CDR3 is CASSLGLARDNEQFF. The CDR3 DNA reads TGTGCCAGCAGTCTCGGACTAGCGCGAGACAATGAGCAGTTCTTC.

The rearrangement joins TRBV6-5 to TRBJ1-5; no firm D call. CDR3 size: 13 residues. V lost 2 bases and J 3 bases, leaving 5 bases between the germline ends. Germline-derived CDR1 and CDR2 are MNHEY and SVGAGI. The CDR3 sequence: CASSYSHNQPQHF. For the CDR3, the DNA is TGTGCCAGCAGTTACAGCCACAATCAGCCCCAGCATTTT.

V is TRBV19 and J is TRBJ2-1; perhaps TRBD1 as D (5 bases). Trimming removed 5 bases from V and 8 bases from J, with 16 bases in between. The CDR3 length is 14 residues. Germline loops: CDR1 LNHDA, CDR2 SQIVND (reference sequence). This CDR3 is CASSPHGAVDEQFF. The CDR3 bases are TGTGCCAGTAGTCCTCATGGGGCCGTAGATGAGCAGTTCTTC.

CDR3 amino acids: CASSLQDSYRYF. CDR3 in DNA: TGTGCCAGCAGCCTTCAGGACTCTTATCGGTACTTC. V is TRBV3-1 (or the pseudogene TRBV3-2) and J is TRBJ2-7, with TRBD2 as a possible D gene (5 bases). This CDR3 is 12 amino acids long. Trimming removed 4 bases at V and 12 bases at J, with 16 bases between. Germline V gene sequence: CDR1 LGHDT, CDR2 YNNKEL (reference sequence).

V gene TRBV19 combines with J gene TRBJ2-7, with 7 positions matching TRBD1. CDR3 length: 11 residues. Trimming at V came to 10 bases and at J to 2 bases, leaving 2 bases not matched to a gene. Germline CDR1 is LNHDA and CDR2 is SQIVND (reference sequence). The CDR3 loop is CATQGAYEQYF. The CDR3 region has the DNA TGTGCCACTCAGGGGGCCTACGAGCAGTACTTC.

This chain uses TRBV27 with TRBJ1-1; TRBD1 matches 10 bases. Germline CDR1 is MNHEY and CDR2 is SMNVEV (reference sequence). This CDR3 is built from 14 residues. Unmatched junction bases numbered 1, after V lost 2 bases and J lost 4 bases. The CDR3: CASSLGQGGTEAFF. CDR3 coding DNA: TGTGCCAGCAGTTTAGGACAGGGGGGCACTGAAGCTTTCTTT.

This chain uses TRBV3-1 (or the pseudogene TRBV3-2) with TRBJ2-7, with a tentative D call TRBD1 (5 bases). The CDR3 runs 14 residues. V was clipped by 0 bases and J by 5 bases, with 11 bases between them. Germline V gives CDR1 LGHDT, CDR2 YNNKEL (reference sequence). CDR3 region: CASSQDSGFHEQYF. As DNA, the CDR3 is TGTGCCAGCAGCCAAGATTCAGGGTTTCACGAGCAGTACTTC.

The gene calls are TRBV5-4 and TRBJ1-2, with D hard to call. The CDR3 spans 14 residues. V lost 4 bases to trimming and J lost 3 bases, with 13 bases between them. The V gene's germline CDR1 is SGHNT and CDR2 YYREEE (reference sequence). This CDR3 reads CASSTQGDYYGYTF. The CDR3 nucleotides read TGTGCCAGCAGCACTCAAGGAGACTACTATGGCTACACCTTC. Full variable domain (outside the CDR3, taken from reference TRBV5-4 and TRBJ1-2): ETGVTQSPTHLIKTRGQQVTLRCSSQSGHNTVSWYQQALGQGPQFIFQYYREEENGRGNFPPRFSGLQFPNYSSELNVNALELDDSALYLCASSTQGDYYGYTFGSGTRLTVV.

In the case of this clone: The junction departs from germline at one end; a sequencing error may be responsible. The CDR3 sequence is CASSLRGLYWTLSHYGHTF. For the CDR3, the DNA is TGTGCCAGCAGCTTAAGGGGGCTTTACTGGACCCTTAGCCACTATGGCCACACCTTC. The gene calls are TRBV7-3 and TRBJ1-2, with a tentative D call TRBD1 (6 bases). Germline lookup yields CDR1 SGHTA and CDR2 FQGTGA. This CDR3 has 19 amino acids. Full variable domain (missing parts from reference TRBV7-3 and TRBJ1-2): GAGVSQTPSNKVTEKGKYVELRCDPISGHTALYWYRQSLGQGPEFLIYFQGTGAADDSGLPNDRFFAVRPEGSVSTLKIQRTERGDSAVYLCASSLRGLYWTLSHYGHTFGSGTRLTVV.